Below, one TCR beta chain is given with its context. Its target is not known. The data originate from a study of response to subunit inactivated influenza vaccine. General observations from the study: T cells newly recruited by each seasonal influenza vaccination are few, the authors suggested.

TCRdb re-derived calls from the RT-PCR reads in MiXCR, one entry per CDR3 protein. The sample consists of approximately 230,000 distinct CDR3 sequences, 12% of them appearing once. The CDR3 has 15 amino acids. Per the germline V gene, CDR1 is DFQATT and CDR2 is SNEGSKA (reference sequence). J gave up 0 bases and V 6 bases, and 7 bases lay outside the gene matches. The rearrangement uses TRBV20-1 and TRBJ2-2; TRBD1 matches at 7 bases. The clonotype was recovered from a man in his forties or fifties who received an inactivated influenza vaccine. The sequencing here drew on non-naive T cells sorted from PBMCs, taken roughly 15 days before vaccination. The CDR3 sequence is CSAETGTANTGELFF. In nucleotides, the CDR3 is TGCAGTGCAGAAACCGGGACAGCGAACACCGGGGAGCTGTTTTTT.